Each of the 20 T cell receptor beta chains below was sequenced from the same sample in a study of PD-L1 blockade in urothelial cancer. Profiled with immunoSEQ multiplex PCR; TCRdb holds only in-frame clones, not every one. The sample has around 130,000 clones, 65% to 85% seen once. Time point indicated: pretreatment peripheral blood. Specimen: PBMCs, collected around atezolizumab (anti-PD-L1) treatment. The receptors derive from a man aged 50 to 59 with urothelial cancer.

The gene calls are TRBV19 and TRBJ2-1; D ambiguous. Germline V lookup: CDR1 LNHDA, CDR2 SQIVND (reference sequence). The CDR3 totals 14 residues. Trimming removed 3 bases from V and 2 bases from J, with 8 bases in between. This chain's CDR3 is CASSIRLTYNEQFF. The CDR3 DNA follows: TGTGCCAGTAGTATCAGACTCACCTACAATGAGCAGTTCTTC.

The chain recombines TRBV19 with TRBJ1-2; a possible D gene is TRBD1 (5 bases). This CDR3 region has 18 residues. V was clipped by 5 bases and J by 1 base, with 23 bases between them. From germline, CDR1 is LNHDA and CDR2 SQIVND (reference sequence). The CDR3 region has the DNA TGTGCCAGTAGTCCGCTAAAGGGTTCGCGGACACTTAACTATGGCTACACCTTC. Translating gives CASSPLKGSRTLNYGYTF.

This chain links TRBV6-1 with TRBJ2-5; D may be TRBD2 (5 bases). CDR3 length equals 13 residues. The V end was cut by 4 bases, the J end by 0 bases, with 6 bases between. Germline V gives CDR1 MNHNS, CDR2 SASEGT. CDR3 sequence reads: CASSAGYQETQYF. The DNA of the CDR3 is TGTGCCAGCAGTGCGGGATACCAAGAGACCCAGTACTTC.

The J gene is TRBJ2-1, the V gene TRBV9; the match to TRBD2 covers 11 bases. Germline trimming cut 2 bases from V and 8 bases from J; bases unmatched to any gene: 6. This CDR3 contains 15 residues. Germline V gene data show CDR1 as SGDLS and CDR2 as YYNGEE. CDR3 nucleotides: TGTGCCAGCAGCGTTACTAGCGGGAGATTAGATGAGCAGTTCTTC. Protein product: CASSVTSGRLDEQFF.

This clone was seen just once. This chain links TRBV19 with TRBJ1-3; D perhaps matches TRBD1 (5 bases). Between the trimmed V and J ends, which lost 6 bases and 0 bases, there was a span of 9 bases. The V gene's germline CDR1 is LNHDA and CDR2 SQIVND (reference sequence). The CDR3 has 14 residues. The CDR3 DNA follows: TGTGCCAGTAGGGCCAGGGACTCTGGAAACACCATATATTTT. Residues: CASRARDSGNTIYF.

A single count supports this clone. This sequence joins TRBV14 and TRBJ2-3; no definite D call. Trimming cost V 4 bases and J 2 bases, with 13 bases left between them. The CDR3 loop spans 15 amino acids. Germline V gives CDR1 SGHDN, CDR2 FVKESK. This chain's CDR3 is CASSPGLAVTDTQYF. In nucleotides, the CDR3 is TGTGCCAGCAGCCCCGGCTTGGCGGTCACAGATACGCAGTATTTT.

The V gene is TRBV29-1, the J gene TRBJ1-1, with D possibly being TRBD1 (5 bases). V lost 8 bases to trimming and J lost 5 bases, with 12 bases between them. CDR3 size: 11 residues. CDR1 is SQVTM and CDR2 is ANQGSEA in the germline V gene. DNA of the CDR3: TGCAGCCCCAGGGTAGGAACTGAAGCTTTCTTT. Amino acid sequence: CSPRVGTEAFF.

A single count supports this clone. The V call is TRBV5-6, the J call TRBJ2-4; 9 nucleotides agree with TRBD1. Germline V gene lookup returns CDR1 SGHDT and CDR2 YYEEEE. V shed 0 bases and J 6 bases; nucleotides not matched to a gene: 4. This CDR3 spans 15 amino acids. The chain's CDR3 is CASSLVGTGTNIQYF. For the CDR3, the DNA is TGTGCCAGCAGCTTGGTGGGGACAGGGACAAACATTCAGTACTTC.

This chain joins TRBV18 and TRBJ1-2, with TRBD1 matching over 8 bases. This CDR3 comprises 15 residues. Germline V gene sequence: CDR1 KGHSH, CDR2 LQKENI. Trimming cost V 3 bases and J 6 bases; bases outside gene matches: 9. CDR3 nucleotides: TGTGCCAGCTCACCTACCGACAGGGGAAAGCATGGCTACACCTTC. Amino acids: CASSPTDRGKHGYTF.

The table lists this clone with a count of one. The rearrangement joins TRBV5-1 to TRBJ2-1; 8 bases line up with TRBD2. Losses at the gene ends were 2 bases for V and 6 bases for J; bases not matched to a gene: 10. CDR3 length equals 16 residues. Germline values: CDR1 SGHRS, CDR2 YFSETQ. CDR3 protein: CASSLNIAGTGNEQFF. Written as DNA, the CDR3 is TGCGCCAGCAGCTTAAATATAGCGGGAACCGGCAATGAGCAGTTCTTC.

V is TRBV6-6 and J is TRBJ2-5, with 9 bases lining up with TRBD2. CDR1 and CDR2 (germline): MNHNY, SVGAGI (reference sequence). The V gene end was trimmed by 5 bases and the J gene end by 2 bases; junction bases not matched to a gene: 9. This CDR3 comprises 16 residues. The CDR3 loop reads CASSTGLAPTQETQYF. The CDR3 DNA reads TGTGCCAGCAGTACCGGACTAGCGCCCACACAAGAGACCCAGTACTTC.

The chain employs TRBV6-1 and TRBJ2-7, with 10 bases identical to TRBD2. Unmatched junction bases numbered 2, after V lost 5 bases and J lost 7 bases. The V gene's germline CDR1 is MNHNS and CDR2 SASEGT. This CDR3 spans 12 amino acids. CDR3: CASSSGRVEQYF. In DNA form, the CDR3 reads TGTGCCAGCAGTAGCGGGAGGGTTGAGCAGTACTTC.

The chain is built from TRBV18 and TRBJ1-4; 7 nucleotides match TRBD1. CDR3 length equals 13 residues. V lost 3 bases, J lost 5 bases, and 0 bases stayed unmatched. Germline V gives CDR1 KGHSH, CDR2 LQKENI. Here the CDR3 DNA reads TGTGCCAGCTCACCGGGACAGAATGAAAAACTGTTTTTT. This codes for CASSPGQNEKLFF.

This clone was detected once. J is TRBJ2-3 and V is TRBV4-1; unclear D gene. The germline gives CDR1 MGHRA, CDR2 YSYEKL. With 0 bases removed from V and 10 bases from J, the gap between germline ends came to 11 bases. CDR3 size: 13 residues. The CDR3 here is CASSQDPPVAQYF. CDR3 nucleotides: TGCGCCAGCAGCCAAGACCCCCCGGTGGCGCAGTATTTT.

J is TRBJ2-5 and V is TRBV19, with a possible D match to TRBD2 (6 bases). The length of the CDR3 is 14 residues. Germline V gene data show CDR1 as LNHDA and CDR2 as SQIVND (reference sequence). Trimming cost V 8 bases and J 0 bases, with 13 bases left between them. Here the CDR3 reads CASSPGGNQETQYF. The CDR3 DNA is TGTGCCAGTTCCCCCGGCGGGAACCAAGAGACCCAGTACTTC.

The chain is built from TRBV28 and TRBJ2-7; a weak D match, TRBD2 (6 bases). CDR1 is MDHEN, CDR2 SYDVKM, per germline. The CDR3 is 14 residues long. The V end was cut by 6 bases, the J end by 4 bases, with 16 bases between. The CDR3 spells CASSAGTHLYEQYF. The CDR3 DNA is TGTGCCAGCAGCGCCGGGACTCATCTATACGAGCAGTACTTC.

The chain uses TRBV11-2 and TRBJ2-1; D remains unclear. V was pared by 0 bases and J by 2 bases, with 8 bases between. The length of the CDR3 is 15 residues. Looked up from germline, CDR1 is SGHAT and CDR2 is FQNNGV. CDR3 nucleotide sequence: TGTGCCAGCAGCTTAGAGAGTAGTCCCTACAATGAGCAGTTCTTC. Translating gives CASSLESSPYNEQFF.

This clone was observed a few times. The J gene is TRBJ2-5, the V gene TRBV7-9; TRBD2 matches 8 bases. CDR1 and CDR2 from the germline V gene are SEHNR and FQNEAQ (reference sequence). CDR3 length: 14 amino acids. V lost 5 bases, J lost 3 bases, and 5 bases stayed unmatched. CDR3 region: CASSPPGLEETQYF. As DNA, the CDR3 is TGTGCCAGCAGCCCCCCGGGACTAGAAGAGACCCAGTACTTC.

At least ten counts were recorded for this clone. The chain uses TRBV7-8 and TRBJ2-7, with D unresolved. This CDR3 has 12 residues. Per the germline V gene, CDR1 is SGHVS and CDR2 is FQNEAQ. Trimming left V 1 base short and J 4 bases short, with 5 bases between. CDR3 sequence: CASSLGSYEQYF. CDR3 nucleotide sequence: TGTGCCAGCAGCTTAGGGAGTTACGAGCAGTACTTC.

This chain links TRBV18 with TRBJ2-1, with 9 bases lining up with TRBD2. J lost 8 bases, V lost 0 bases, and 8 bases had no gene match. The CDR3 is 16 amino acids. Germline V gene sequence: CDR1 KGHSH, CDR2 LQKENI. CDR3 amino acids: CASSPPTSGRSHEQFF. The CDR3 coding sequence is TGTGCCAGCTCACCACCGACCAGCGGGAGGAGCCATGAGCAGTTCTTC. Filled out from reference TRBV18 and TRBJ2-1, the complete variable domain reads NAGVMQNPRHLVRRRGQEARLRCSPMKGHSHVYWYRQLPEEGLKFMVYLQKENIIDESGMPKERFSAEFPKEGPSILRIQQVVRGDSAAYFCASSPPTSGRSHEQFFGPGTRLTVL.